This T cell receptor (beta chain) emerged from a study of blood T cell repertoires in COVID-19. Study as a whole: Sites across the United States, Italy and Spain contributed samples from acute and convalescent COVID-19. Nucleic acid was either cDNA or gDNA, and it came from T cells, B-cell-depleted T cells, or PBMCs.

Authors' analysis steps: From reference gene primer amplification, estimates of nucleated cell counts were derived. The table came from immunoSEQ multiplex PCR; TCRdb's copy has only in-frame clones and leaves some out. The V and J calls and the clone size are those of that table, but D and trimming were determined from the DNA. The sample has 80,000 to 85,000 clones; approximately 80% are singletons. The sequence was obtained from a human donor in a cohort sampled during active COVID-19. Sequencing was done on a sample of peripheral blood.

In DNA, the CDR3 is TGTGCCAGCAGTGGGACCAGCGGCAATGAGCAGTTCTTC. Translated, it gives CASSGTSGNEQFF. The chain employs TRBV25-1 and TRBJ2-1; D possibly corresponds to TRBD2 (5 bases). Deletions cut 4 bases from V and 6 bases from J, with 10 bases between. Germline values: CDR1 MGHDK, CDR2 SYGVNS. The CDR3 runs 13 residues.